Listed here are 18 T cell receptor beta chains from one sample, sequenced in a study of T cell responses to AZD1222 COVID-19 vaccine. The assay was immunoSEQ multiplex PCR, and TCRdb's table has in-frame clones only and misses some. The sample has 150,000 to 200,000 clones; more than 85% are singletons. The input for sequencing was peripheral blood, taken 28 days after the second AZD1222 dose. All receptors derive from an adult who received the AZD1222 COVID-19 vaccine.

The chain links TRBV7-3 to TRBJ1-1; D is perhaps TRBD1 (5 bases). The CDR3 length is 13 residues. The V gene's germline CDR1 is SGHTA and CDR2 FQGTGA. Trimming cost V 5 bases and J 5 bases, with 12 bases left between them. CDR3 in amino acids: CASSPYRNTEAFF. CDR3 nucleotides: TGTGCCAGCAGCCCTTACAGGAATACTGAAGCTTTCTTT.

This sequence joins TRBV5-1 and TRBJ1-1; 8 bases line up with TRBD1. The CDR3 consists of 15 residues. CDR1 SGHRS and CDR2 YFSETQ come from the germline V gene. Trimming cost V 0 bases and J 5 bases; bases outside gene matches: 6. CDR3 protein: CASSLAGRGRTEAFF. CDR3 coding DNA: TGCGCCAGCAGCTTGGCCGGCAGGGGGCGGACTGAAGCTTTCTTT.

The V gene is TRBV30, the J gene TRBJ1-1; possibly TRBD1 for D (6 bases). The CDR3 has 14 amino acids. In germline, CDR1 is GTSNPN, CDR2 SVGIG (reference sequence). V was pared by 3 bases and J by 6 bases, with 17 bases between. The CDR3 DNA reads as TGTGCCTGGAGGTACGGGGGCGCCAGGGCTGAAGCTTTCTTT. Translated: CAWRYGGARAEAFF.

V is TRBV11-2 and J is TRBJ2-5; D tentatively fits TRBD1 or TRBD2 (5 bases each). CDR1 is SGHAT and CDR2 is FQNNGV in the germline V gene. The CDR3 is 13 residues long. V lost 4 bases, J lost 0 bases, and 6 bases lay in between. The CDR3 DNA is TGTGCCAGCAGCTGGGGGTACCAAGAGACCCAGTACTTC. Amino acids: CASSWGYQETQYF.

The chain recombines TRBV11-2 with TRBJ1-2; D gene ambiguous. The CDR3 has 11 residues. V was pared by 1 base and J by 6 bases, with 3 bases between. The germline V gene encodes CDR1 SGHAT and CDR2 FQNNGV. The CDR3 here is CASSLADGYTF. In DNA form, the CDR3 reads TGTGCCAGCAGCTTAGCAGATGGCTACACCTTC. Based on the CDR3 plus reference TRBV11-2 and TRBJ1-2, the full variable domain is EAGVAQSPRYKIIEKRQSVAFWCNPISGHATLYWYQQILGQGPKLLIQFQNNGVVDDSQLPKDRFSAERLKGVDSTLKIQPAKLEDSAVYLCASSLADGYTFGSGTRLTVV.

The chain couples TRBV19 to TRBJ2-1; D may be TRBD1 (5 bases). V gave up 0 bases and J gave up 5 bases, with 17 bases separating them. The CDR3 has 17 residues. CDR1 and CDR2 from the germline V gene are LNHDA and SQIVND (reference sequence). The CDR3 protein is CASSIDGSALGDNEQFF. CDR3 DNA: TGTGCCAGTAGTATAGATGGGTCGGCGTTAGGGGACAATGAGCAGTTCTTC. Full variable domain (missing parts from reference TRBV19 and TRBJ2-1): DGGITQSPKYLFRKEGQNVTLSCEQNLNHDAMYWYRQDPGQGLRLIYYSQIVNDFQKGDIAEGYSVSREKKESFPLTVTSAQKNPTAFYLCASSIDGSALGDNEQFFGPGTRLTVL.

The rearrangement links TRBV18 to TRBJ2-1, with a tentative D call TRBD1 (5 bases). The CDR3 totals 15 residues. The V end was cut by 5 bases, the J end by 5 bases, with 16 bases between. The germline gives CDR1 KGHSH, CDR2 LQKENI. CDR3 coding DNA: TGTGCCAGCTCATCAGGGCTACACTGGGACAATGAGCAGTTCTTC. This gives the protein CASSSGLHWDNEQFF.

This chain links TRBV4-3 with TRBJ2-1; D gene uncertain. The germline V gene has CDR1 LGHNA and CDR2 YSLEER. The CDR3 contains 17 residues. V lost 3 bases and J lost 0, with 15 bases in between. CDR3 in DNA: TGCGCCAGCAGCCATGAAGTCTGGGGATCCTCCTACAATGAGCAGTTCTTC. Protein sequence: CASSHEVWGSSYNEQFF.

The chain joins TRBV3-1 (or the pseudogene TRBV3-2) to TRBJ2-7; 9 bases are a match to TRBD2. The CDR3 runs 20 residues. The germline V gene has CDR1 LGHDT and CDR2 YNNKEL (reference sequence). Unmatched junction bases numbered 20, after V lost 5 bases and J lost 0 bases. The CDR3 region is CASSSTPPGLAAPSSYEQYF. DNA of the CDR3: TGTGCCAGCAGCTCCACACCTCCGGGACTAGCAGCCCCGAGCTCCTACGAGCAGTACTTC.

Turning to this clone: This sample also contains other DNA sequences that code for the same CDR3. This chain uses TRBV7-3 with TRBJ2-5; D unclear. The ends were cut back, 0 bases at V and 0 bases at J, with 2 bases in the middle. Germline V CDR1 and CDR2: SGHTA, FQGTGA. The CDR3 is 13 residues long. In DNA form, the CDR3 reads TGTGCCAGCAGCTTAACAAACCAAGAGACCCAGTACTTC. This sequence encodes CASSLTNQETQYF.

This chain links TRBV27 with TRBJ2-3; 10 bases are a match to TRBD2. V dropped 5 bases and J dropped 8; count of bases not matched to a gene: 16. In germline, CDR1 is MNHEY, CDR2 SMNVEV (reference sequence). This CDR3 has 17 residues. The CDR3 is CASSMPRLALAGATQYF. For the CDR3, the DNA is TGTGCCAGCAGTATGCCACGACTAGCCCTAGCGGGGGCTACGCAGTATTTT.

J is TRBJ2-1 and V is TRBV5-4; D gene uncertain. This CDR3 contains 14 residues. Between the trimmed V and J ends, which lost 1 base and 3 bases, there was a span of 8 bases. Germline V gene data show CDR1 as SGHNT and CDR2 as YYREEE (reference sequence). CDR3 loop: CASSLHGNYNEQFF. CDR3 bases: TGTGCCAGCAGCTTGCACGGAAACTACAATGAGCAGTTCTTC. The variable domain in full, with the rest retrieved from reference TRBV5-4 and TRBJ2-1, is ETGVTQSPTHLIKTRGQQVTLRCSSQSGHNTVSWYQQALGQGPQFIFQYYREEENGRGNFPPRFSGLQFPNYSSELNVNALELDDSALYLCASSLHGNYNEQFFGPGTRLTVL.

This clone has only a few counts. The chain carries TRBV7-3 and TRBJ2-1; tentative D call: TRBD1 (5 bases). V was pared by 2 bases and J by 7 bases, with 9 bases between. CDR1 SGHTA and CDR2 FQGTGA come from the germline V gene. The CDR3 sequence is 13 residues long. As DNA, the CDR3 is TGTGCCAGCAGCTTAGCCCCAGGGAATGAGCAGTTCTTC. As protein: CASSLAPGNEQFF.

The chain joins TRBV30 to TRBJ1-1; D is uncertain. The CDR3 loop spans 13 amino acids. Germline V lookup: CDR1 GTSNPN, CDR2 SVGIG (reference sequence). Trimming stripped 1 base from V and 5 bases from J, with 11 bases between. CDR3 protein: CAWSAVGRTEAFF. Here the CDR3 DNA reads TGTGCCTGGAGTGCGGTCGGTCGGACTGAAGCTTTCTTT.

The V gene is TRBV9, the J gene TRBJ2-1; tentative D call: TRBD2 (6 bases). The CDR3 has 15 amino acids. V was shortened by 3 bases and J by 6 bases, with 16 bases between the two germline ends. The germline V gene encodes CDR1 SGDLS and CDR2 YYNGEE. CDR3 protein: CASSGGTPHPNEQFF. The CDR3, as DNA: TGTGCCAGCAGCGGCGGGACTCCCCACCCCAATGAGCAGTTCTTC.

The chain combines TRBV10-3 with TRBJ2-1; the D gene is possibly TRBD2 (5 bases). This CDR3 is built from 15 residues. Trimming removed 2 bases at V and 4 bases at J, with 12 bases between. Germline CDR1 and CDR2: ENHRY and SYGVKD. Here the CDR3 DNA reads TGTGCCATCAGTGAGCACAGCGGCCTTTACAATGAGCAGTTCTTC. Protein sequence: CAISEHSGLYNEQFF.

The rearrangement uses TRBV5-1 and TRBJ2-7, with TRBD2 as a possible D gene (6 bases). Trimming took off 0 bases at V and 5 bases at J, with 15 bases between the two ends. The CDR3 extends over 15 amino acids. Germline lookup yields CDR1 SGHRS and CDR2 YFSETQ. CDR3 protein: CASSLGPGSFNEQYF. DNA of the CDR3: TGCGCCAGCAGCTTGGGACCCGGGAGCTTCAACGAGCAGTACTTC.

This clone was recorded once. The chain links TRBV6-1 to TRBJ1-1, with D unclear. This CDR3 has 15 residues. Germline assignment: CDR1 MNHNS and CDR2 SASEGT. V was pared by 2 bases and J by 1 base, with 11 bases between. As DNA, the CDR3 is TGTGCCAGCAGTGAATCTACTCTGGGGAACACTGAAGCTTTCTTT. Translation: CASSESTLGNTEAFF.